This paragraph reports one TCR beta chain. Its antigen is not identified. Germline values: CDR1 SGDLS, CDR2 YYNGEE. V trimming: 2 bases; J trimming: 4 bases; junction bases outside the gene matches: 3. The CDR3 sequence is 17 residues long. TCRdb re-derived calls from the RT-PCR reads in MiXCR, one entry per CDR3 protein. The sample lists about 14,000 distinct CDR3 sequences, approximately 84% occurring once. The data originate from a study of yellow fever vaccine responses in identical twins. General study results and limits: Reportedly, twins showed a vaccine T cell response that looked partly convergent and partly personalized.

This chain connects TRBV9 to TRBJ2-2; TRBD2 matches at 15 bases. This material consisted of T cells from blood (PBMCs), unsorted or a sorted subset (not recorded which), taken before or after yellow fever vaccination (not recorded which). The source is a woman between 18 and 30 years old who received the yellow fever vaccine. The CDR3 nucleotides read TGTGCCAGCAGCGTCGGACTAGCGGGAGGGGTCACCGGGGAGCTGTTTTTT. Its protein product is CASSVGLAGGVTGELFF.